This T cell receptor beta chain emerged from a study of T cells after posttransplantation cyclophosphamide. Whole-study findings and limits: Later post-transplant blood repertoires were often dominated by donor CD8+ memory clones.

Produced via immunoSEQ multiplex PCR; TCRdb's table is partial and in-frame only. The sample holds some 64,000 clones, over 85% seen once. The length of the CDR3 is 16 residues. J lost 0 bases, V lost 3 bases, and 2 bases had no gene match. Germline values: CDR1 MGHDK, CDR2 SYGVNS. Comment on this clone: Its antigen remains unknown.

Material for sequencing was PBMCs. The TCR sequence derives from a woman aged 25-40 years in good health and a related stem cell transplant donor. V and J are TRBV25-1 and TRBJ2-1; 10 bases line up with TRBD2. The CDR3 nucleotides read TGTGCCAGCAGTGAGAGCGGGGGGGCCTCCTACAATGAGCAGTTCTTC. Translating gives CASSESGGASYNEQFF.